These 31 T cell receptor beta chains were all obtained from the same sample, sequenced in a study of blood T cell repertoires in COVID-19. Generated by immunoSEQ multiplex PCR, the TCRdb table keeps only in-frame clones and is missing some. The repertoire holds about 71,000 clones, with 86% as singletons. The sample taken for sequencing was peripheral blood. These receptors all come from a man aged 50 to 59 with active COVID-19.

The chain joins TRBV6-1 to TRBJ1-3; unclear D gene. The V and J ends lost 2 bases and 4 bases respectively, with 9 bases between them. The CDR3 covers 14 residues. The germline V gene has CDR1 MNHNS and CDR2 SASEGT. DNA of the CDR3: TGTGCCAGCAGTGAACGGGAATCCGGAAACACCATATATTTT. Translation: CASSERESGNTIYF.

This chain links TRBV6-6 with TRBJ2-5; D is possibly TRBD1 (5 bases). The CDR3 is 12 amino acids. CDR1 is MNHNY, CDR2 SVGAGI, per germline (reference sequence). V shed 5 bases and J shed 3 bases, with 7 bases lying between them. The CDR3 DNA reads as TGTGCCAGCAGTAAGGGGAAAGAGACCCAGTACTTC. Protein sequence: CASSKGKETQYF.

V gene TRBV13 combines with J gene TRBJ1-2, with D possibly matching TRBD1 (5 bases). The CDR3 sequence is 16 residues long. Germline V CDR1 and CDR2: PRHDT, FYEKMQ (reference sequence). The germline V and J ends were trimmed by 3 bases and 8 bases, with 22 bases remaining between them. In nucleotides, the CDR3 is TGTGCCAGCAGCTTTTGGGACGGGACTATGGCTACCGGCTACACCTTC. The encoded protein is CASSFWDGTMATGYTF.

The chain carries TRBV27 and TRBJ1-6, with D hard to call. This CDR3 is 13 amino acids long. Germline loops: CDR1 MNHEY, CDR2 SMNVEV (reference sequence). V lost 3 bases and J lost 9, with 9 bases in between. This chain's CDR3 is CASSFRGFSPLHF. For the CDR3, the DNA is TGTGCCAGCAGTTTTAGAGGGTTTTCACCCCTCCACTTT.

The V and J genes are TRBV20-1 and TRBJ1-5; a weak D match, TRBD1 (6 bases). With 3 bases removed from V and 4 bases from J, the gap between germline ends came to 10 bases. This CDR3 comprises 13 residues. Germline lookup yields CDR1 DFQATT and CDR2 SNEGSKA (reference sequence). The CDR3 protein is CSASSGVNQPQHF. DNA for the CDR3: TGCAGTGCTAGTTCAGGGGTAAATCAGCCCCAGCATTTT.

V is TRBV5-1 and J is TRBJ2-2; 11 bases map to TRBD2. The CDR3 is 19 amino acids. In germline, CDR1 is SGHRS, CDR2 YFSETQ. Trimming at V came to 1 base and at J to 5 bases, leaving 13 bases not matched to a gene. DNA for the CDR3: TGCGCCAGCAGCTTGTCTCTAGCGGGGGGCCCAACCGGTACCGGGGAGCTGTTTTTT. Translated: CASSLSLAGGPTGTGELFF. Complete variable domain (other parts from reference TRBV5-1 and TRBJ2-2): KAGVTQTPRYLIKTRGQQVTLSCSPISGHRSVSWYQQTPGQGLQFLFEYFSETQRNKGNFPGRFSGRQFSNSRSEMNVSTLELGDSALYLCASSLSLAGGPTGTGELFFGEGSRLTVL.

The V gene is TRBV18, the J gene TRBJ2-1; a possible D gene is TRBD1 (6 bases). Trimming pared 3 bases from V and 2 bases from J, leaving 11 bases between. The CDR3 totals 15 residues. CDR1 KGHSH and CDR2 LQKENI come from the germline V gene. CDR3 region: CASSPPGHTYNEQFF. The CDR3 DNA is TGTGCCAGCTCACCGCCGGGACACACCTACAATGAGCAGTTCTTC.

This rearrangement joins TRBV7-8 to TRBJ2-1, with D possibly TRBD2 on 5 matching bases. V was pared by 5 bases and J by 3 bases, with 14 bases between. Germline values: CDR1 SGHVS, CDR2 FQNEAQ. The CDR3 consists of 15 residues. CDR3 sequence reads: CASSTWTGNYNEQFF. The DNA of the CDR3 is TGTGCCAGCAGCACCTGGACTGGAAACTACAATGAGCAGTTCTTC. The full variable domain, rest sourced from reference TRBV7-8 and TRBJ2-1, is GAGVSQSPRYKVAKRGQDVALRCDPISGHVSLFWYQQALGQGPEFLTYFQNEAQLDKSGLPSDRFFAERPEGSVSTLKIQRTQQEDSAVYLCASSTWTGNYNEQFFGPGTRLTVL.

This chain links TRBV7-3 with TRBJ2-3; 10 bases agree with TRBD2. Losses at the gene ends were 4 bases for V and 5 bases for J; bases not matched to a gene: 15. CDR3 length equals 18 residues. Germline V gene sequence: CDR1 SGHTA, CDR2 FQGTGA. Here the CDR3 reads CASSSDSGGTPPGDTQYF. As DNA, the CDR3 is TGTGCCAGCAGCTCAGATAGCGGGGGGACACCACCAGGAGATACGCAGTATTTT.

The chain's CDR3 is CASSPGSSLDYTF. CDR3 bases: TGTGCCAGCAGCCCGGGGTCTTCTCTCGACTACACCTTC. This chain joins TRBV3-1 (or the pseudogene TRBV3-2) and TRBJ1-2; D is unclear. The CDR3 is 13 residues long. Trimming removed 4 bases at V and 10 bases at J, with 16 bases between. The germline V gene encodes CDR1 LGHDT and CDR2 YNNKEL (reference sequence).

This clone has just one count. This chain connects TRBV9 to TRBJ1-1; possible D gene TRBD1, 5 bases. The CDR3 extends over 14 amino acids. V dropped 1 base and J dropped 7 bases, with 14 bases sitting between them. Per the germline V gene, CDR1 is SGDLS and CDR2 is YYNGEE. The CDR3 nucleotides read TGTGCCAGCAGCGTATCACCGGGGGACGGTGAAGCTTTCTTT. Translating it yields CASSVSPGDGEAFF.

Here the CDR3 reads CASGLAGLETQYF. Here the CDR3 DNA reads TGTGCCAGCGGGCTAGCGGGGTTGGAGACCCAGTACTTC. This sequence joins TRBV27 and TRBJ2-5; 9 bases agree with TRBD2. With 8 bases clipped from V and 5 bases from J, the junction kept 6 bases outside the gene matches. Germline V lookup: CDR1 MNHEY, CDR2 SMNVEV (reference sequence). The CDR3 has 13 amino acids.

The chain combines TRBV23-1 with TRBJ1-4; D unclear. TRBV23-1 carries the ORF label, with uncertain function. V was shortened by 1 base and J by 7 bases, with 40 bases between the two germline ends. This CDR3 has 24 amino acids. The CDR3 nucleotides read TGCGCCAGCAGTCAATGTCGCGGCCGCCGCCCGAGGTCGAGGTTATCCTTAGTTGCTGAAAAACTGTTTTTT. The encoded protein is CASSQCRGRRPRSRLSLVAEKLFF.

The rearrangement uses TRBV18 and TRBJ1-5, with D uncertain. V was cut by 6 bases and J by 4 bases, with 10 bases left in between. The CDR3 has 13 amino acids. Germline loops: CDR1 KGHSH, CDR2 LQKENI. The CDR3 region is CASSPDGNQPQHF. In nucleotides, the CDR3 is TGTGCCAGCTCGCCCGACGGGAATCAGCCCCAGCATTTT.

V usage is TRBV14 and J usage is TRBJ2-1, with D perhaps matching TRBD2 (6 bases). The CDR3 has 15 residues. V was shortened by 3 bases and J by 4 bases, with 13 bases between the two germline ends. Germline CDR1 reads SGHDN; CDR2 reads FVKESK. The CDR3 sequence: CASSHPGEYYNEQFF. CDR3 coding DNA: TGTGCCAGCAGCCACCCGGGAGAATATTACAATGAGCAGTTCTTC.

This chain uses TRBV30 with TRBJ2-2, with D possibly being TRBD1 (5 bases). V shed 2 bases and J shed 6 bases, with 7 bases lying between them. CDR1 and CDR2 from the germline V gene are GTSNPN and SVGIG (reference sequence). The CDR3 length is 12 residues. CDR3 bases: TGTGCCTGGAGTCTGGGGCCCGGGGAGCTGTTTTTT. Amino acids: CAWSLGPGELFF.

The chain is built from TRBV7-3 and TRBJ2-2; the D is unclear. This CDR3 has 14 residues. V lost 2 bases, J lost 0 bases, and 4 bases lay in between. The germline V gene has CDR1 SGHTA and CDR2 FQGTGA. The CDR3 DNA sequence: TGTGCCAGCAGCTTAGGAGCGAACACCGGGGAGCTGTTTTTT. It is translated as CASSLGANTGELFF.

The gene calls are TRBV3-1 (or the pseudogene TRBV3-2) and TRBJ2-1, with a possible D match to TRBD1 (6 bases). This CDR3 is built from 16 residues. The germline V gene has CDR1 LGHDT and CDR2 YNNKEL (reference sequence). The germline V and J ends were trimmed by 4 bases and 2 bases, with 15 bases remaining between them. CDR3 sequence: CASSPRQAPTYNEQFF. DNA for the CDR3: TGTGCCAGCAGCCCCCGACAGGCGCCTACCTACAATGAGCAGTTCTTC.

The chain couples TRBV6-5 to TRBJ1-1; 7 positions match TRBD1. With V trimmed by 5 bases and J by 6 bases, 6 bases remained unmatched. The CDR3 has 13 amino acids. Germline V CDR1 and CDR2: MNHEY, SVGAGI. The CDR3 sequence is CASSRGGRAEAFF. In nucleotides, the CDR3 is TGTGCCAGCAGTCGAGGGGGCAGGGCTGAAGCTTTCTTT.

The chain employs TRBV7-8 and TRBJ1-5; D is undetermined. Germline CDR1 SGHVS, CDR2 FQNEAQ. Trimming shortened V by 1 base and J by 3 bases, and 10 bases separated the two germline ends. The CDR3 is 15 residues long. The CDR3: CASSLGPQVNQPQHF. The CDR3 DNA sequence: TGTGCCAGCAGCTTAGGACCGCAGGTCAATCAGCCCCAGCATTTT. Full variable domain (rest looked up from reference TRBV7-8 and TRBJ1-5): GAGVSQSPRYKVAKRGQDVALRCDPISGHVSLFWYQQALGQGPEFLTYFQNEAQLDKSGLPSDRFFAERPEGSVSTLKIQRTQQEDSAVYLCASSLGPQVNQPQHFGDGTRLSIL.

The CDR3 region is CASSPIGTSGSNEQFF. CDR3 nucleotides: TGTGCCAGCAGCCCGATTGGGACTAGCGGCTCCAATGAGCAGTTCTTC. The chain carries TRBV3-1 (or the pseudogene TRBV3-2) and TRBJ2-1; TRBD2 matches 11 bases. V trimming: 4 bases; J trimming: 6 bases; junction bases outside the gene matches: 8. Germline CDR1 LGHDT, CDR2 YNNKEL (reference sequence). This CDR3 comprises 16 residues.

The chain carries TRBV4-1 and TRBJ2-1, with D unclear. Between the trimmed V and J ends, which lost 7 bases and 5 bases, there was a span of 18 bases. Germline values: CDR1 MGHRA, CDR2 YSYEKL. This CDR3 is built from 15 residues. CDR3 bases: TGCGCCAGCACCAAGGCGGATGCCAGCCACAATGAGCAGTTCTTC. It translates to CASTKADASHNEQFF.

DNA for the CDR3: TGTGCCAGCAGCCAAGACGTCACAGGGGGTTCAGAGACCCAGTACTTC. The encoded protein is CASSQDVTGGSETQYF. This chain uses TRBV14 with TRBJ2-5; 8 bases line up with TRBD1. After removal of 0 bases from V and 4 bases from J, the junction contained 7 bases not matched to a gene. There are 16 residues in the CDR3. Germline CDR1 is SGHDN and CDR2 is FVKESK.

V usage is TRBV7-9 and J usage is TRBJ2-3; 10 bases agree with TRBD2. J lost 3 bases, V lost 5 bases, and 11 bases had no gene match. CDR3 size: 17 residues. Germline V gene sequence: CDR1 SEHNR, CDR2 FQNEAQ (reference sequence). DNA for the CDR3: TGTGCCAGCAGCCCAGGAGCGGGAGGGATCGGGACAGATACGCAGTATTTT. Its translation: CASSPGAGGIGTDTQYF.

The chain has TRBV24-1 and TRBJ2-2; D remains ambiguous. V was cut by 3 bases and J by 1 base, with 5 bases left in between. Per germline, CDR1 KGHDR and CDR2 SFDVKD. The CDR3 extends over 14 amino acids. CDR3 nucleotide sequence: TGTGCCACCAGTGATCCAGTGAACACCGGGGAGCTGTTTTTT. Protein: CATSDPVNTGELFF.

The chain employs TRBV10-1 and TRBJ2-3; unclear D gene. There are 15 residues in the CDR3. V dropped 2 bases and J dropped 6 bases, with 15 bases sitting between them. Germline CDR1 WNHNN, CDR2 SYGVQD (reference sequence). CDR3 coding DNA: TGCGCCAGCAGTGAGAAGTCCCGTAGCCTGGATACGCAGTATTTT. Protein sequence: CASSEKSRSLDTQYF.

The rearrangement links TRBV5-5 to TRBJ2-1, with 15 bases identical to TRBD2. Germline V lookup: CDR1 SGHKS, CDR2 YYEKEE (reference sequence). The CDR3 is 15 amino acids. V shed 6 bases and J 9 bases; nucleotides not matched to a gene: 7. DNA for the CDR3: TGTGCCAGCACCCAAGGACTAGCGGGAGGGCCTGAGCAGTTCTTC. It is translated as CASTQGLAGGPEQFF.

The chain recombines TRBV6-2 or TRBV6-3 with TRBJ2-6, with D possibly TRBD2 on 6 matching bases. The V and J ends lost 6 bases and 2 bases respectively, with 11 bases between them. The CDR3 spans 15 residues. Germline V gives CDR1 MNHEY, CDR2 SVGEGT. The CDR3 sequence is CASRPGGTGANVLTF. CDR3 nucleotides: TGTGCCAGCAGGCCTGGCGGGACTGGGGCCAACGTCCTGACTTTC.

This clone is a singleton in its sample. Here the CDR3 reads CASSSPGTGERRDTEAFF. The DNA for the CDR3 is TGTGCCAGCAGTTCCCCCGGGACAGGTGAACGAAGGGACACTGAAGCTTTCTTT. V gene TRBV7-9 combines with J gene TRBJ1-1; 8 bases match TRBD1. Germline V gives CDR1 SEHNR, CDR2 FQNEAQ (reference sequence). The V segment lost 6 bases and the J segment 3 bases; nucleotides outside the gene matches: 18. The length of the CDR3 is 18 residues.

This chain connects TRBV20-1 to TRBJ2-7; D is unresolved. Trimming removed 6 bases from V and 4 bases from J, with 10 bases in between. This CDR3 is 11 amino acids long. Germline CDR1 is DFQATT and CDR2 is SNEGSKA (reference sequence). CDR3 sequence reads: CSAAAGYEQYF. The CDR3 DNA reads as TGCAGTGCGGCCGCAGGATACGAGCAGTACTTC.

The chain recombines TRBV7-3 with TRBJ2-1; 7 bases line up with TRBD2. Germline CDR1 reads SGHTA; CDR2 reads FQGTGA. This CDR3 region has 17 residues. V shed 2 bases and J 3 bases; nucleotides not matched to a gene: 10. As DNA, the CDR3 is TGTGCCAGCAGCTTACATGGGGACGGGGAGGGCTACAATGAGCAGTTCTTC. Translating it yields CASSLHGDGEGYNEQFF.